Presented here are 12 T cell receptor beta chains from one specimen sequenced in a study of cytomegalovirus exposure and HLA in healthy donors. 13 Jbeta primers and 60 Vbeta primers were used for the PCR. TCRdb's copy holds only in-frame clones and misses some; the assay was immunoSEQ multiplex PCR. The profile shows about 120,000 clones, less than 85% of them singletons. The sample taken for sequencing was PBMCs. The receptors here all came from a man aged 45-60 years in good health and CMV-seropositive.

This clone was recorded once. Other DNA sequences in the sample encode the same CDR3. This chain connects TRBV7-2 to TRBJ2-7; tentative D call: TRBD1 (6 bases). The CDR3 consists of 12 residues. Germline assignment: CDR1 SGHTA and CDR2 FQGNSA. The V and J ends lost 2 bases and 4 bases respectively, with 6 bases between them. The chain's CDR3 is CASSLRGYEQYF. DNA of the CDR3: TGTGCCAGCAGCTTAAGGGGGTACGAGCAGTACTTC. Combining the CDR3 with reference TRBV7-2 and TRBJ2-7 gives the whole variable domain GAGVSQSPSNKVTEKGKDVELRCDPISGHTALYWYRQSLGQGLEFLIYFQGNSAPDKSGLPSDRFSAERTGGSVSTLTIQRTQQEDSAVYLCASSLRGYEQYFGPGTRLTVT.

This clone was recorded once. This CDR3 is CASSLGPTEAFF. The CDR3 nucleotides are TGTGCCAGCAGCTTAGGGCCCACTGAAGCTTTCTTT. The genes are TRBV7-2 and TRBJ1-1; D is uncertain. The germline V gene encodes CDR1 SGHTA and CDR2 FQGNSA. The CDR3 covers 12 residues. V was shortened by 1 base and J by 4 bases, with 4 bases between the two germline ends.

This clone was observed a handful of times. CDR3 protein: CASSLGTSGRHEQYF. The CDR3 DNA follows: TGTGCCAGCAGCCTCGGGACTAGCGGGAGGCACGAGCAGTACTTC. The V gene is TRBV21-1, the J gene TRBJ2-7; TRBD2 is the table's D call and was not checked against the DNA. TRBV21-1 has pseudogene status. The CDR3 loop spans 15 amino acids.

The CDR3 DNA reads TGTGCCAGCAGCTTAGGACCCATCTTTGTAAGGGGGAAAGAGACCCAGTACTTC. Translating it yields CASSLGPIFVRGKETQYF. The rearrangement links TRBV7-6 to TRBJ2-5; the D gene is possibly TRBD1 (6 bases). CDR1 SGHVS and CDR2 FNYEAQ come from the germline V gene. V was trimmed by 1 base and J by 3 bases, leaving 21 bases between them. The CDR3 loop spans 18 amino acids.

This clone appeared once. The chain joins TRBV18 to TRBJ2-7; a possible D gene is TRBD1 (6 bases). The CDR3 is 14 amino acids. The V end was cut by 4 bases, the J end by 5 bases, with 15 bases between. Germline CDR1 KGHSH, CDR2 LQKENI. In DNA, the CDR3 is TGTGCCAGCTCACTAACCACAGGGTTTGACGAGCAGTACTTC. Encoded protein: CASSLTTGFDEQYF.

The chain couples TRBV27 to TRBJ2-7, with a possible D match to TRBD2 (5 bases). Trimming left V 5 bases short and J 6 bases short, with 11 bases between. Germline CDR1 is MNHEY and CDR2 is SMNVEV (reference sequence). CDR3 length: 12 amino acids. The CDR3 reads CASSLLRGEQYF. The CDR3 DNA reads as TGTGCCAGCAGTCTCCTTCGGGGCGAGCAGTACTTC.

The chain has TRBV19 and TRBJ2-5, with unresolved D. The CDR3 has 15 residues. Trimming left V 3 bases short and J 1 base short, with 12 bases between. The germline V gene has CDR1 LNHDA and CDR2 SQIVND (reference sequence). The CDR3 DNA reads TGTGCCAGTAGTATTGACCCCGCAGGCCAAGAGACCCAGTACTTC. Its protein product is CASSIDPAGQETQYF.

The V and J genes are TRBV30 and TRBJ2-7, with no clear D. CDR1 and CDR2 (germline): GTSNPN, SVGIG (reference sequence). This CDR3 comprises 14 residues. Trimming left V 0 bases short and J 5 bases short, with 14 bases between. The CDR3 region has the DNA TGTGCCTGGAGTGTACGGTTGGTAAAGCACGAGCAGTACTTC. Its translation: CAWSVRLVKHEQYF. The full variable domain, rest sourced from reference TRBV30 and TRBJ2-7, is SQTIHQWPATLVQPVGSPLSLECTVEGTSNPNLYWYRQAAGRGLQLLFYSVGIGQISSEVPQNLSASRPQDRQFILSSKKLLLSDSGFYLCAWSVRLVKHEQYFGPGTRLTVT.

In this sample, this clone turned up a few times. The chain is built from TRBV5-1 and TRBJ2-6; 9 nucleotides match TRBD2. The germline V gene encodes CDR1 SGHRS and CDR2 YFSETQ. The CDR3 is made up of 17 amino acids. The ends lost 0 bases at V and 3 bases at J; junction bases unmatched: 4. CDR3 sequence: CASSLEAGGFGANVLTF. As DNA, the CDR3 is TGCGCCAGCAGCTTGGAAGCGGGGGGCTTTGGGGCCAACGTCCTGACTTTC.

The chain recombines TRBV27 with TRBJ2-1; 10 nucleotides align to TRBD2. The germline CDR1 and CDR2 sequences are MNHEY and SMNVEV (reference sequence). CDR3 length: 17 residues. The V and J ends lost 3 bases and 4 bases, in that order; junction bases with no gene match: 9. CDR3 nucleotide sequence: TGTGCCAGCAGTTTGGGTAGCGGGAGGTCCCTATACAATGAGCAGTTCTTC. This encodes CASSLGSGRSLYNEQFF.

This chain links TRBV7-9 with TRBJ2-3, with D possibly matching TRBD2 (6 bases). This CDR3 is built from 14 residues. The germline V gene encodes CDR1 SEHNR and CDR2 FQNEAQ (reference sequence). Trimming stripped 7 bases from V and 2 bases from J, with 13 bases between. The CDR3 region is CASTGGYATDTQYF. CDR3 DNA sequence: TGTGCCAGCACCGGGGGATACGCCACAGATACGCAGTATTTT.

The chain uses TRBV7-9 and TRBJ2-1; TRBD1 might be the D (5 bases). The germline V gene has CDR1 SEHNR and CDR2 FQNEAQ (reference sequence). Trimming shortened V by 5 bases and J by 4 bases, and 6 bases separated the two germline ends. The CDR3 spans 12 residues. CDR3 loop: CASSRQYNEQFF. CDR3 bases: TGTGCCAGCAGCAGACAGTACAATGAGCAGTTCTTC.